This TCR beta chain was recovered during a study of blood T cell repertoires in COVID-19. Looking at the study overall: Specimens from acute and convalescent COVID-19 originated in the United States, Italy and Spain. PBMCs, B-cell-depleted T cells, or T cells were the source of the cDNA or gDNA that made up the material.

As handled by the study authors: Amplifying reference gene primers gave estimates of nucleated cell counts. Using immunoSEQ multiplex PCR, the repertoire was profiled, and TCRdb retains in-frame clones only, with some absent. V and J calls and clone size come straight from that table; D and trimming were deduced from the DNA. Here the sample spans around 300,000 clones, about nine tenths being singletons. The CDR3 runs 12 residues. CDR1 and CDR2 from the germline V gene are SEHNR and FQNEAQ (reference sequence). V lost 5 bases, J lost 4 bases, and 6 bases lay in between. Sequenced: peripheral blood. The sequence was obtained from a man aged 45 to 65 with acute or convalescent COVID-19. This chain connects TRBV7-9 to TRBJ1-5, with D unresolved. Written as DNA, the CDR3 is TGTGCCAGCAGCCTCCAGAATCAGCCCCAGCATTTT. Translated: CASSLQNQPQHF.